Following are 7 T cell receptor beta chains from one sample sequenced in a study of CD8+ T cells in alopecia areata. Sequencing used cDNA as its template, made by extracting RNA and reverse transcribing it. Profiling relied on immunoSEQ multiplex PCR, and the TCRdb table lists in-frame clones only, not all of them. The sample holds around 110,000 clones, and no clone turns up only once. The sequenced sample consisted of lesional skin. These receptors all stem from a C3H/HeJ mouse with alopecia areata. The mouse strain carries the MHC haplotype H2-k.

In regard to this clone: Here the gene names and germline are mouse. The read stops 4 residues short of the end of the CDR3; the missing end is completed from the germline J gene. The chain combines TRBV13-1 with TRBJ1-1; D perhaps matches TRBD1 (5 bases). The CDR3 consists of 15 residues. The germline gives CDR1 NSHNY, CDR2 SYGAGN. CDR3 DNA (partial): TGTGCCAGCAGTGATGTGACTGGGGGGGTTGGA. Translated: CASSDVTGGVG. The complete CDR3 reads CASSDVTGGVGEVFF.

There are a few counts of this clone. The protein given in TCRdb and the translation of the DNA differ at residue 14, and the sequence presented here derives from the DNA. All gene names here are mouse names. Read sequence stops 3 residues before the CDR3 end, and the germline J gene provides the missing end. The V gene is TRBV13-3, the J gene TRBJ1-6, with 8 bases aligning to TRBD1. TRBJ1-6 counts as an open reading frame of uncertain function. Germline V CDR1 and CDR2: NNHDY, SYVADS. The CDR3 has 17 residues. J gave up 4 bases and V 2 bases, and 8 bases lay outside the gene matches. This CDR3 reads CASSEEGTGEYNSPLYF. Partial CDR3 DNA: TGTGCCAGCAGTGAAGAGGGGACAGGAGAATATAATTCGCCC.

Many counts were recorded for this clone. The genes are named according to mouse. Here the CDR3 reads CASTDRGHYAEQFF. The part of the CDR3 DNA that was read is TGTGCCAGCACCGACAGGGGACACTATGCT. The V call is TRBV13-3, the J call TRBJ2-1; TRBD1 matches 8 bases. Read data end 4 residues before the CDR3 end; the end is taken from the germline J gene. Trimming took 6 bases from V and 2 from J; bases not matched to a gene: 4. The CDR3 has 14 residues. CDR1 is NNHDY and CDR2 is SYVADS in the germline V gene.

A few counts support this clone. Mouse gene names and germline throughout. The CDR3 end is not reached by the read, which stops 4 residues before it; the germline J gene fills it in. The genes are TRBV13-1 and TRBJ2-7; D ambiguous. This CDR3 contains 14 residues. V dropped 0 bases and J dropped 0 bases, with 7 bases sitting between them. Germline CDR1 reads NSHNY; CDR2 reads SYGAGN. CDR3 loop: CASSDDQSSYEQYF. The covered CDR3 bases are TGTGCCAGCAGTGATGATCAGAGCTCCTAT.

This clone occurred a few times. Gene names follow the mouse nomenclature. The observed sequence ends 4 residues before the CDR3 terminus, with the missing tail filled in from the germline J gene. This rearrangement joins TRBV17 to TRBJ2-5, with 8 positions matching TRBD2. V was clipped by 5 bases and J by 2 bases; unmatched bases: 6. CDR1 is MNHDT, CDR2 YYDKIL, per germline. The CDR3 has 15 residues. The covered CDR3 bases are TGTGCTAGCAGTCGGGGGGGGGCGCCCCAAGAC. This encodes CASSRGGAPQD. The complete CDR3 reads CASSRGGAPQDTQYF. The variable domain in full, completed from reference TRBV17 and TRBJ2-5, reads DTTVKQNPRYKLARVGKPVNLICSQTMNHDTMYWYQKKPNQAPKLLLFYYDKILNREADTFEKFQSSRPNNSFCSLYIGSAGLEYSAMYLCASSRGGAPQDTQYFGPGTRLLVL.

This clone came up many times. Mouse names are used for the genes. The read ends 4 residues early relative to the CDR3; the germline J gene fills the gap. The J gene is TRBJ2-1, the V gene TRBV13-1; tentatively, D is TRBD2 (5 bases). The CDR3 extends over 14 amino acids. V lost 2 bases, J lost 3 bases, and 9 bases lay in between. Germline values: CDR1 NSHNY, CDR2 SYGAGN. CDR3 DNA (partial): TGTGCCAGCAGTGAATGGGGTCTCTATGCT. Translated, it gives CASSEWGLYA. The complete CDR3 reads CASSEWGLYAEQFF.

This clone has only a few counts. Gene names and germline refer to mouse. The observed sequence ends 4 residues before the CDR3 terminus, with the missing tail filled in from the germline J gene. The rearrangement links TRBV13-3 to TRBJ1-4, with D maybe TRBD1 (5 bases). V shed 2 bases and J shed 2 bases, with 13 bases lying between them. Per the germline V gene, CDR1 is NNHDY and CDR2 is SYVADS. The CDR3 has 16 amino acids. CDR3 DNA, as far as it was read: TGTGCCAGCAGTGACAGGGAGGGTTGGTCCAACGAA. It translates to CASSDREGWSNE. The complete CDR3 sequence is CASSDREGWSNERLFF.